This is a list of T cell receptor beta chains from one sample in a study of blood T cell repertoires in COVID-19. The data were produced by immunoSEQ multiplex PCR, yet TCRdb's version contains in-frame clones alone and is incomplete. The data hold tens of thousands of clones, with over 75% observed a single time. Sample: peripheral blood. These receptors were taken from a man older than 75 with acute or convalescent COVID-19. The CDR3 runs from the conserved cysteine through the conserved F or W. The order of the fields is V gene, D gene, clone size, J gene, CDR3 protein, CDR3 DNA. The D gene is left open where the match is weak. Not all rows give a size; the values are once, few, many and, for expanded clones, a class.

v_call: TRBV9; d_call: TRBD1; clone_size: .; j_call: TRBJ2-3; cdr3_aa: CAGTGPLDTQYF; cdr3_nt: TGTGCAGGGACAGGCCCCCTGGATACGCAGTATTTT
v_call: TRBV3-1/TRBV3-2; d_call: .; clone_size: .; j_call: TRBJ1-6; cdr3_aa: CASSQDNSVMTLHF; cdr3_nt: TGTGCCAGCAGCCAAGATAACTCGGTCATGACCCTCCACTTT
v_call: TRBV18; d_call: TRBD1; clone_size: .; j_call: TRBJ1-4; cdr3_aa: CASSPRQGTNEKLFF; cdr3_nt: TGTGCCAGCTCACCACGACAGGGAACTAATGAAAAACTGTTTTTT
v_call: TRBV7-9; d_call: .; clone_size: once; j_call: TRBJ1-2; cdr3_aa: CASSAQGIHYGYTF; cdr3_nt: TGTGCCAGCAGCGCACAGGGAATTCACTATGGCTACACCTTC
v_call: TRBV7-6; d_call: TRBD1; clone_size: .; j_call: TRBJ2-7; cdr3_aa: CASSPTQTGGRYEQYF; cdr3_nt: TGTGCCAGCAGCCCGACGCAGACAGGGGGCAGGTACGAGCAGTACTTC
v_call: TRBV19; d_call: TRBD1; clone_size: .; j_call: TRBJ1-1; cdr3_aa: CASSPGQAFPEAFF; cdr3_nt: TGTGCCAGTAGTCCGGGACAGGCGTTTCCTGAAGCTTTCTTT
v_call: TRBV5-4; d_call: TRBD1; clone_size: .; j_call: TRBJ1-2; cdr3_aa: CASSWDRANYGYTF; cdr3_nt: TGTGCCAGCAGCTGGGACAGAGCTAACTATGGCTACACCTTC
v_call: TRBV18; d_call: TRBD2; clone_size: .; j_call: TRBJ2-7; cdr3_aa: CASSPPSGGNEQYF; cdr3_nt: TGTGCCAGCTCACCACCTAGCGGGGGAAACGAGCAGTACTTC
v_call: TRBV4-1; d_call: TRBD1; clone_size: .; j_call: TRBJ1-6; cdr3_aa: CASSQMGGQGPSPLHF; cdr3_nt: TGCGCCAGCAGCCAAATGGGTGGACAGGGTCCTTCACCCCTCCACTTT
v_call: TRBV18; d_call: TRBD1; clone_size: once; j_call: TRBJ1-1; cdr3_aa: CASSPTAGGDTEAFF; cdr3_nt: TGTGCCAGCTCACCGACAGCAGGGGGTGACACTGAAGCTTTCTTT
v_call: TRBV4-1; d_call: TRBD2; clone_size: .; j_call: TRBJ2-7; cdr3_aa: CASSQDTGGLAYEQYF; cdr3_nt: TGCGCCAGCAGCCAAGATACGGGAGGGTTAGCCTACGAGCAGTACTTC
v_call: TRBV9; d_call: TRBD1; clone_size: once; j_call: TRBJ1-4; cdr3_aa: CASSAGTGGEKLFF; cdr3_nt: TGTGCCAGCAGCGCCGGGACAGGGGGTGAAAAACTGTTTTTT
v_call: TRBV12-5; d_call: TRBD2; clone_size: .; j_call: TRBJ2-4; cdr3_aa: CASGLTRTSGGASNIQYF; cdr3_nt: TGTGCTAGTGGACTAACTAGGACTAGCGGGGGGGCGTCAAACATTCAGTACTTC
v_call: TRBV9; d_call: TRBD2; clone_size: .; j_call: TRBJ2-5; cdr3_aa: CASSVDGGTSGSPAGETQYF; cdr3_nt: TGTGCCAGCAGCGTAGACGGAGGGACTAGCGGGTCCCCGGCGGGGGAGACCCAGTACTTC
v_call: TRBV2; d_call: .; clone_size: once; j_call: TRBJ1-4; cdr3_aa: CATTATNEKLFF; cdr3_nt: TGTGCCACCACAGCAACTAATGAAAAACTGTTTTTT
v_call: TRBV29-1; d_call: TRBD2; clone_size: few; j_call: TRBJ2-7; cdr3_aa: CSVYKLAVRSYEQYF; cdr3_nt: TGCAGCGTTTATAAACTAGCGGTCCGCTCCTACGAGCAGTACTTC
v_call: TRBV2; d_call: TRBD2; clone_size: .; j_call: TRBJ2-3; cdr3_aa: CASKAGFSTDTQYF; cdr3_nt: TGTGCCAGCAAAGCGGGGTTTAGCACAGATACGCAGTATTTT
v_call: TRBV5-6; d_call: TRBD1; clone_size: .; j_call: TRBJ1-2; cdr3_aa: CASSWDRGGYTF; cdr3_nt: TGTGCCAGCAGCTGGGACAGAGGTGGCTACACCTTC
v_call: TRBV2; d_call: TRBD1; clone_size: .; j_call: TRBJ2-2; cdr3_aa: CASSEGQGNTGELFF; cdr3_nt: TGTGCCAGCAGTGAAGGACAGGGAAACACCGGGGAGCTGTTTTTT
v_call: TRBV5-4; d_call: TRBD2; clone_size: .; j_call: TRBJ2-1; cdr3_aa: CASSPPGTPGGGEQFF; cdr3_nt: TGTGCCAGCAGCCCCCCAGGGACACCGGGAGGGGGTGAGCAGTTCTTC
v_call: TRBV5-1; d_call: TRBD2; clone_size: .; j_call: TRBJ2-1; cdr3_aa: CASSLEGSGIYNEQFF; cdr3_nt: TGCGCCAGCAGCTTGGAGGGTAGCGGGATATACAATGAGCAGTTCTTC
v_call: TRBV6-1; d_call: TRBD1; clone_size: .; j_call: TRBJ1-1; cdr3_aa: CASSGGTGWGMNTEAFF; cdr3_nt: TGTGCCAGCAGTGGTGGGACAGGGTGGGGCATGAACACTGAAGCTTTCTTT
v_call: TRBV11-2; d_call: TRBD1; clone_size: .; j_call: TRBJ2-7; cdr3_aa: CASSSDRGSEQYF; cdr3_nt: TGTGCCAGCAGCTCAGACAGGGGAAGCGAGCAGTACTTC
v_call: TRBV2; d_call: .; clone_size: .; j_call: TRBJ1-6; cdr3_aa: CASNERSSYNSPLHF; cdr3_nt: TGTGCCAGCAATGAAAGGAGCTCCTATAATTCACCCCTCCACTTT
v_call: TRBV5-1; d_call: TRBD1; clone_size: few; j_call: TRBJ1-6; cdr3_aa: CASSSGGLDSPLHF; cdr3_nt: TGCGCCAGCAGTTCAGGGGGCTTGGATTCACCCCTCCACTTT
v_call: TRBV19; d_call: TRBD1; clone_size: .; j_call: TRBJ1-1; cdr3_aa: CASSPTGGTEAFF; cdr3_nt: TGTGCCAGTAGTCCAACAGGGGGCACTGAAGCTTTCTTT
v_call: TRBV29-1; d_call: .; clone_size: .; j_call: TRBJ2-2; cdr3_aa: CSVEDAGSTGELFF; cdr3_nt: TGCAGCGTTGAAGATGCGGGGTCCACCGGGGAGCTGTTTTTT
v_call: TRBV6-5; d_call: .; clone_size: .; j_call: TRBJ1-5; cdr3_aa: CASSDRSNQPQHF; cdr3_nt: TGTGCCAGCAGCGATAGAAGCAATCAGCCCCAGCATTTT
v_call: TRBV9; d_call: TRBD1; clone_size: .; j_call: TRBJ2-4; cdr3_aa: CARRTGRYKNIQYF; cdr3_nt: TGTGCCAGGAGGACAGGGCGATACAAAAACATTCAGTACTTC
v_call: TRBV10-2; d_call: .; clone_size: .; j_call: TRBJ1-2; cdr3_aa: CASSEAGLYGYTF; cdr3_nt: TGCGCCAGCAGTGAGGCAGGACTCTATGGCTACACCTTC
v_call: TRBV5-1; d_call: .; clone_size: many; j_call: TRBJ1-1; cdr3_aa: CASSGGVQGTEAFF; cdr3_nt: TGCGCCAGCAGTGGGGGGGTGCAGGGCACTGAAGCTTTCTTT
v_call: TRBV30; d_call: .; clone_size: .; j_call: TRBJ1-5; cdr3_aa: CAWSAGFNQPQHF; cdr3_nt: TGTGCCTGGAGTGCAGGGTTCAATCAGCCCCAGCATTTT
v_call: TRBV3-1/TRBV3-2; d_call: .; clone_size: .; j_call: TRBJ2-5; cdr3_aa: CASSQDTQYF; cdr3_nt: TGTGCCAGCAGCCAAGATACTCAGTACTTC
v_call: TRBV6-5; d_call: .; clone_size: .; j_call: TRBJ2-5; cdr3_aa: CASSYSAGLGETQYF; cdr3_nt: TGTGCCAGCAGTTACTCGGCGGGGTTAGGAGAGACCCAGTACTTC
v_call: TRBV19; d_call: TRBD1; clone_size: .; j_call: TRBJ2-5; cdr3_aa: CASRTGGQETQYF; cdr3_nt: TGTGCCAGTAGAACAGGGGGTCAAGAGACCCAGTACTTC
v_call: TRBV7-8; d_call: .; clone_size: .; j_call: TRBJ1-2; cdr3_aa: CASSLNRDDGYTF; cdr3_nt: TGTGCCAGCAGCCTCAACAGGGACGATGGCTACACCTTC
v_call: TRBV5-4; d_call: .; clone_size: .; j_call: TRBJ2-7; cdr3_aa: CASSHPDGGAYEQYF; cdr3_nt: TGTGCCAGCAGCCATCCAGACGGGGGAGCCTACGAGCAGTACTTC
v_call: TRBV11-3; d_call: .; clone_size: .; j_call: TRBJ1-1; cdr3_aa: CASSLSGASGTEAFF; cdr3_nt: TGTGCCAGCAGCTTAAGCGGGGCATCGGGCACTGAAGCTTTCTTT
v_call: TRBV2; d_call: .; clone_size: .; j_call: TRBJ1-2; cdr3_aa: CASSDRQGYDYGYTF; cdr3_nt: TGTGCCAGCAGTGATCGGCAGGGGTATGACTATGGCTACACCTTC
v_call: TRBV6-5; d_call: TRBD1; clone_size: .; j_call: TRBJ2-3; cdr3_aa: CASSYSTQGADTQYF; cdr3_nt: TGTGCCAGCAGTTACTCGACACAGGGGGCAGATACGCAGTATTTT
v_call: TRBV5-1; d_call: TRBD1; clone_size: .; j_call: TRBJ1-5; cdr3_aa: CASSLGTGEYQPQHF; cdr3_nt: TGCGCCAGCAGCTTGGGGACAGGGGAGTATCAGCCCCAGCATTTT
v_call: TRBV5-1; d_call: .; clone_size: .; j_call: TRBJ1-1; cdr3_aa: CASSLDGGPTEAFF; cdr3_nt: TGCGCCAGCAGCTTGGATGGAGGACCCACTGAAGCTTTCTTT
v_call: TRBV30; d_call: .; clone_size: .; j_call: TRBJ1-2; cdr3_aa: CACRVGGSTQGYTF; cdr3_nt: TGTGCCTGTCGAGTAGGAGGAAGCACGCAAGGCTACACCTTC
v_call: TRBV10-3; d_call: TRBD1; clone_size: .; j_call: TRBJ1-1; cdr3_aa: CAISEGTGVGTEAFF; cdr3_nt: TGTGCCATCAGTGAGGGGACAGGGGTAGGGACTGAAGCTTTCTTT
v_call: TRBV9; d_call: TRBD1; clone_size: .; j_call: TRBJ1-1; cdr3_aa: CASSQGQGYTEAFF; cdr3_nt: TGTGCCAGCAGCCAGGGACAGGGCTACACTGAAGCTTTCTTT
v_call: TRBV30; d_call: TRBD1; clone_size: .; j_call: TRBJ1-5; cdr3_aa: CAWSVVSGGQPQHF; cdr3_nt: TGTGCCTGGAGTGTTGTTTCAGGGGGCCAGCCCCAGCATTTT
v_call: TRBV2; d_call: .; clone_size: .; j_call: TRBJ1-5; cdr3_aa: CASSEQGMGQPQHF; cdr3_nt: TGTGCCAGCAGTGAACAGGGAATGGGTCAGCCCCAGCATTTT
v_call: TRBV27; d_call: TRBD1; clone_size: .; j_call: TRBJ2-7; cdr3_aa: CASSPSLPGQGSYEQYF; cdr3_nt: TGTGCCAGCAGTCCATCCCTCCCGGGACAGGGCTCCTACGAGCAGTACTTC
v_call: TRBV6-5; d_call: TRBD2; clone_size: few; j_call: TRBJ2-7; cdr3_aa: CASSTPSGAPYEQYF; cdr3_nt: TGTGCCAGCAGCACCCCTAGCGGGGCCCCCTACGAGCAGTACTTC
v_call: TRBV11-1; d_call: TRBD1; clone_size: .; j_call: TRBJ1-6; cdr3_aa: CASSLSGQGNSPLHF; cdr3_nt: TGTGCCAGCAGCTTATCGGGACAGGGGAATTCACCCCTCCACTTT
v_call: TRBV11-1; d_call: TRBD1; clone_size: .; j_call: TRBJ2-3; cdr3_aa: CASSLPPGQGTDTQYF; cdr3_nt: TGTGCCAGCAGCCTGCCTCCGGGACAGGGGACAGATACGCAGTATTTT
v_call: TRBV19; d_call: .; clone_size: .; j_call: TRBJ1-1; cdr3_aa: CASSIDLRPNTEAFF; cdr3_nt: TGTGCCAGTAGTATAGATCTGCGCCCGAACACTGAAGCTTTCTTT
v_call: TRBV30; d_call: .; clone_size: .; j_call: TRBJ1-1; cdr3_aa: CAWSLGAKNTEAFF; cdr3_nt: TGTGCCTGGAGTCTGGGGGCGAAGAACACTGAAGCTTTCTTT
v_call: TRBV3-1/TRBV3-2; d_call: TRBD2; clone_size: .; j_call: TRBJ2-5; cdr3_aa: CASSQAGGGTQYF; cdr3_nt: TGTGCCAGCAGCCAAGCCGGGGGGGGGACCCAGTACTTC
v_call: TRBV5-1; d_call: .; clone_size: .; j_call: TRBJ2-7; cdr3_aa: CASSGGDGSYEQYF; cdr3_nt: TGCGCCAGCAGCGGAGGGGACGGCTCCTACGAGCAGTACTTC
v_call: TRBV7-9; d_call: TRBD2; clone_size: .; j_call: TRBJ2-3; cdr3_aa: CASSQLAGYTDTQYF; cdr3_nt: TGTGCCAGCAGCCAACTAGCGGGGTACACAGATACGCAGTATTTT
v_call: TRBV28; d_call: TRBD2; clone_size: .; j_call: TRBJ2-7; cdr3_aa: CASTRPGTSAYEQYF; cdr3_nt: TGTGCCAGCACCCGTCCCGGGACTAGCGCGTACGAGCAGTACTTC
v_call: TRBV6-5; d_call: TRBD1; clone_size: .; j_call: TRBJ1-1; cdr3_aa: CASSYSHRGVNTEAFF; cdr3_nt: TGTGCCAGCAGTTACTCACACAGGGGTGTGAACACTGAAGCTTTCTTT
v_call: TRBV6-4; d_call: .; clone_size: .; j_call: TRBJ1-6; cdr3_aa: CASSTGSNSPLHF; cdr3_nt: TGTGCCAGCAGTACAGGGAGCAATTCACCCCTCCACTTT